The 20 T cell receptor beta chains presented below share a single source sample, sequenced in a study of cytomegalovirus exposure and HLA in healthy donors. Primers: 60 Vbeta forward and 13 Jbeta reverse. Only in-frame clones appear in the TCRdb table, and some are missing; sequencing was by immunoSEQ multiplex PCR. Reported are about 140,000 clones; the ten largest clones contain approximately 0.88%. Sequenced: PBMCs. The receptors shown here come from a male donor in good health and CMV-seronegative.

The V gene is TRBV18, the J gene TRBJ2-2, with 13 bases fitting TRBD2. CDR3 length equals 16 residues. Trimming at V came to 4 bases and at J to 4 bases, leaving 3 bases not matched to a gene. Germline CDR1 is KGHSH and CDR2 is LQKENI. The CDR3 sequence is CASSLGLAGPTGELFF. As DNA, the CDR3 is TGTGCCAGCTCACTGGGACTAGCGGGACCCACCGGGGAGCTGTTTTTT.

The V call is TRBV10-3, the J call TRBJ1-1; a possible D gene is TRBD1 (5 bases). V was trimmed by 8 bases and J by 2 bases, leaving 9 bases between them. The germline V gene encodes CDR1 ENHRY and CDR2 SYGVKD. The length of the CDR3 is 12 residues. The CDR3 protein is CAIARGNTEAFF. CDR3 bases: TGTGCCATCGCAAGGGGCAACACTGAAGCTTTCTTT.

The V gene is TRBV25-1, the J gene TRBJ2-7; 14 bases fit TRBD2. From germline, CDR1 is MGHDK and CDR2 SYGVNS. The CDR3 consists of 15 residues. V lost 5 bases, J lost 4 bases, and 4 bases stayed unmatched. CDR3 nucleotide sequence: TGTGCCAGCAGTTACGGGACTAGCGGGAGTTACGAGCAGTACTTC. Its protein product is CASSYGTSGSYEQYF.

CDR3: CATSRPGQGARQPQHF. CDR3 sequence (DNA): TGTGCCACCAGCAGACCGGGACAGGGGGCTCGTCAGCCCCAGCATTTT. The genes are TRBV15 and TRBJ1-5, with 12 bases matching TRBD1. The CDR3 runs to 16 residues. Germline CDR1 reads LNHNV; CDR2 reads YYDKDF (reference sequence). V gave up 2 bases and J gave up 6 bases; unmatched junction bases: 5.

The chain is built from TRBV7-2 and TRBJ1-5; a weak D match, TRBD1 (6 bases). Trimming took 7 bases from V and 9 from J, leaving 16 bases between them. CDR1 SGHTA and CDR2 FQGNSA come from the germline V gene. The CDR3 has 13 residues. The chain's CDR3 is CASNAYRGGPQHF. Written as DNA, the CDR3 is TGTGCCAGCAACGCTTATAGGGGGGGGCCCCAGCATTTT. The variable domain in full, completed from reference TRBV7-2 and TRBJ1-5, reads GAGVSQSPSNKVTEKGKDVELRCDPISGHTALYWYRQSLGQGLEFLIYFQGNSAPDKSGLPSDRFSAERTGGSVSTLTIQRTQQEDSAVYLCASNAYRGGPQHFGDGTRLSIL.

The rearrangement links TRBV5-5 to TRBJ1-5, with 8 nucleotides matching TRBD1. The CDR3 is 15 residues long. Losses at the gene ends were 3 bases for V and 0 bases for J; bases not matched to a gene: 2. Germline CDR1 is SGHKS and CDR2 is YYEKEE (reference sequence). In DNA, the CDR3 is TGTGCCAGCAGCTGGGACAGGAATAGCAATCAGCCCCAGCATTTT. It translates to CASSWDRNSNQPQHF.

The chain joins TRBV7-2 to TRBJ2-7; D remains unclear. The CDR3 length is 18 residues. The germline V gene has CDR1 SGHTA and CDR2 FQGNSA. Trimming pared 4 bases from V and 0 bases from J, leaving 22 bases between. DNA of the CDR3: TGTGCCAGCAGCTACATCCAAACCGGGTCAAGAAGCTCCTACGAGCAGTACTTC. Protein sequence: CASSYIQTGSRSSYEQYF.

V gene TRBV7-9 combines with J gene TRBJ2-5; 14 bases are a match to TRBD2. The CDR3 is 16 residues long. Trimming took 4 bases from V and 5 from J; bases not matched to a gene: 6. Germline values: CDR1 SEHNR, CDR2 FQNEAQ (reference sequence). CDR3: CASSSGLAGGQETQYF. CDR3 coding DNA: TGTGCCAGCAGCTCCGGACTAGCGGGAGGTCAGGAGACCCAGTACTTC.

The gene calls are TRBV11-1 and TRBJ2-1; no reliable D call. The CDR3 is 13 amino acids. The V end was cut by 2 bases, the J end by 5 bases, with 7 bases between. Germline V CDR1 and CDR2: SGHAT, FQDESV (reference sequence). CDR3 sequence: CASSLSQNNEQFF. CDR3 nucleotide sequence: TGTGCCAGCAGCTTATCACAGAACAATGAGCAGTTCTTC.

The chain joins TRBV6-5 to TRBJ2-2; weak D call: TRBD1 (5 bases). Per germline, CDR1 MNHEY and CDR2 SVGAGI. There are 15 residues in the CDR3. The V and J ends lost 0 bases and 5 bases respectively, with 10 bases between them. The CDR3 DNA reads as TGTGCCAGCAGTTACTCGAATAGGGGAACCGGGGAGCTGTTTTTT. It encodes CASSYSNRGTGELFF.

The J gene is TRBJ2-3, the V gene TRBV10-3; TRBD1 agrees at 10 bases. Germline V gives CDR1 ENHRY, CDR2 SYGVKD. V lost 4 bases, J lost 2 bases, and 6 bases stayed unmatched. The length of the CDR3 is 16 residues. CDR3 amino acids: CAISAADRGVTDTQYF. CDR3 coding DNA: TGTGCCATCAGTGCGGCGGACAGGGGGGTCACAGATACGCAGTATTTT.

The chain links TRBV29-1 to TRBJ1-1, with D maybe TRBD1 (6 bases). The CDR3 totals 13 residues. Trimming removed 4 bases at V and 3 bases at J, with 12 bases between. The V gene's germline CDR1 is SQVTM and CDR2 ANQGSEA. CDR3 amino acids: CSVGGGGDTEAFF. CDR3 sequence (DNA): TGCAGCGTTGGTGGGGGGGGCGACACTGAAGCTTTCTTT.

The chain links TRBV10-3 to TRBJ1-1; TRBD1 might be the D (6 bases). CDR1 ENHRY and CDR2 SYGVKD come from the germline V gene. V lost 4 bases to trimming and J lost 5 bases, with 8 bases between them. CDR3 size: 12 residues. CDR3 in amino acids: CAISAQGTEAFF. CDR3 nucleotides: TGTGCCATCAGTGCTCAGGGGACTGAAGCTTTCTTT.

This chain uses TRBV9 with TRBJ2-5, with 8 positions matching TRBD1. The V segment lost 2 bases and the J segment 5 bases; nucleotides outside the gene matches: 8. Germline V gives CDR1 SGDLS, CDR2 YYNGEE. The CDR3 has 15 amino acids. Here the CDR3 reads CASSVYLDRAETQYF. In DNA, the CDR3 is TGTGCCAGCAGCGTTTACCTGGACAGGGCGGAGACCCAGTACTTC.

This chain joins TRBV5-1 and TRBJ1-3; tentative D call: TRBD1 (5 bases). The germline gives CDR1 SGHRS, CDR2 YFSETQ. Trimming cost V 0 bases and J 3 bases, with 13 bases left between them. The CDR3 contains 16 residues. The CDR3 is CASSLEGQSFGNTIYF. CDR3 nucleotide sequence: TGCGCCAGCAGCTTGGAGGGGCAAAGTTTTGGAAACACCATATATTTT.

The V call is TRBV2, the J call TRBJ1-2, with TRBD1 as a possible D gene (6 bases). There are 14 residues in the CDR3. The V and J ends lost 6 bases and 4 bases respectively, with 15 bases between them. Germline CDR1 SNHLY, CDR2 FYNNEI. The CDR3 DNA sequence: TGTGCCAGCAGCCGTGAGGGGGAGGGCTATGGCTACACCTTC. As protein: CASSREGEGYGYTF.

The chain is built from TRBV5-1 and TRBJ2-5; tentatively, D is TRBD2 (7 bases). Deletions cut 5 bases from V and 4 bases from J, with 18 bases between. The CDR3 runs to 15 residues. Germline CDR1 is SGHRS and CDR2 is YFSETQ. The CDR3 sequence is CASSLSGGRRETQYF. As DNA, the CDR3 is TGCGCCAGCAGTCTCTCCGGGGGGCGAAGAGAGACCCAGTACTTC.

This sequence joins TRBV6-4 and TRBJ2-2; maybe TRBD1 (6 bases). From germline, CDR1 is MRHNA and CDR2 SNTAGT. Between the trimmed V and J ends, which lost 0 bases and 4 bases, there was a span of 6 bases. This CDR3 contains 14 residues. CDR3: CASSDSDSTGELFF. The CDR3 bases are TGTGCCAGCAGTGACTCGGACAGCACCGGGGAGCTGTTTTTT.

The rearrangement joins TRBV19 to TRBJ1-5; no reliable D call. CDR3 length: 16 residues. The germline gives CDR1 LNHDA, CDR2 SQIVND (reference sequence). Trimming left V 7 bases short and J 4 bases short, with 20 bases between. CDR3 loop: CASTLGPVYRNQPQHF. The CDR3 nucleotides read TGTGCCAGTACTCTCGGTCCCGTATACCGTAATCAGCCCCAGCATTTT.

A remark on this clone: This sample also contains other DNA sequences that code for the same CDR3. The chain has TRBV5-1 and TRBJ1-1; no definite D call. Germline V gene data show CDR1 as SGHRS and CDR2 as YFSETQ. This CDR3 contains 14 residues. The V and J ends lost 0 bases and 1 base respectively, with 7 bases between them. CDR3 sequence: CASSLDGRNTEAFF. In DNA form, the CDR3 reads TGCGCCAGCAGCTTGGATGGCAGGAACACTGAAGCTTTCTTT.